The rows below give T cell receptor beta chains drawn from one sample of a study of CD8 T cells in ankylosing spondylitis. MiXCR, run by TCRdb on the 5' RACE reads, gives a single entry per CDR3 protein. The sample contains about 220,000 distinct CDR3 sequences, roughly 10% of which appear only once. Sequencing input: blood, either unsorted or a sorted T cell fraction (not recorded which). Receptor source: a male donor with ankylosing spondylitis or in good health (not recorded which). Each CDR3 is given with its conserved first and last residue. The D gene is left open where the match is weak. Size values are once, few and many counts, or a class for expanded clones, and some rows have none.

CDR3 DNA	CDR3 protein	V gene	J gene	CDR3 length	D gene	clone size
TGTGCCAGCAGCTCGGGAGGGATAGGTCAGTACTTC	CASSSGGIGQYF	TRBV7-2	TRBJ2-4	12	TRBD2	.
TGCGCCAGCAGCCCCGCGGGCTCCTACGAGCAGTACTTC	CASSPAGSYEQYF	TRBV5-1	TRBJ2-7	13	.	.
TGTGCCAGCAGCCCGAGACAGGGGAGCAGTGAAGCTTTCTTT	CASSPRQGSSEAFF	TRBV3-1	TRBJ1-1	14	TRBD1	few
TGTGCCAGCACCCTTGAAAGGGGATTTGGAGAAAAACTGTTTTTT	CASTLERGFGEKLFF	TRBV5-5	TRBJ1-4	15	.	many
TGTGCCAGCAGCTACGCCCCCGAGGGGCCCTACGAGCAGTACTTC	CASSYAPEGPYEQYF	TRBV13	TRBJ2-7	15	.	.
TGTGCCAGCACTAAGACAGGGGACAGGACCCACTTC	CASTKTGDRTHF	TRBV2	TRBJ2-7	12	TRBD1	.
TGTGCCAGCAGCTTAGAAGTGACGAGCAATGAGCAGTTCTTC	CASSLEVTSNEQFF	TRBV11-2	TRBJ2-1	14	.	many
TGTGCCAGCAGTCCTCCGAGGGGTGGTGGGGTAGCCAAAAACATTCAGTACTTC	CASSPPRGGGVAKNIQYF	TRBV12-3/TRBV12-4	TRBJ2-4	18	.	many
TGTGCCAGCAGCCCCGAGGGACCCACCTCCTACAATGAGCAGTTCTTC	CASSPEGPTSYNEQFF	TRBV5-6	TRBJ2-1	16	.	many
TGCAGTGCTAGAGGTGGCTCCTCCTATAATTCACCCCTCCACTTT	CSARGGSSYNSPLHF	TRBV20-1	TRBJ1-6	15	.	many